Below, 28 T cell receptor beta chains from the same sample are listed, as sequenced in a study of blood T cell repertoires in COVID-19. Clones were sequenced by immunoSEQ multiplex PCR, and TCRdb holds only the in-frame ones, with some missing. This table has approximately 200,000 clones, more than 75% appearing once. The sample consisted of peripheral blood. The receptors derive from a man aged 55 to 70 who had recovered from COVID-19.

In regard to this clone: The same CDR3 arises from other DNA sequences in this sample as well. The rearrangement uses TRBV6-5 and TRBJ2-7, with 9 bases fitting TRBD1. Germline CDR1 is MNHEY and CDR2 is SVGAGI. V lost 6 bases, J lost 4 bases, and 4 bases stayed unmatched. There are 13 residues in the CDR3. CDR3 DNA: TGTGCCAGCAGGGGACAGGGCCCTTACGAGCAGTACTTC. It codes for CASRGQGPYEQYF.

The rearrangement links TRBV7-9 to TRBJ1-1, with TRBD1 as a possible D gene (6 bases). This CDR3 spans 14 amino acids. Trimming removed 3 bases from V and 2 bases from J, with 10 bases in between. Per the germline V gene, CDR1 is SEHNR and CDR2 is FQNEAQ (reference sequence). CDR3 nucleotides: TGTGCCAGCAGCTTTGGACAGATTAACACTGAAGCTTTCTTT. Translated: CASSFGQINTEAFF.

The genes are TRBV28 and TRBJ2-7; tentative D call: TRBD1 (5 bases). Germline assignment: CDR1 MDHEN and CDR2 SYDVKM. The CDR3 spans 15 residues. V was pared by 6 bases and J by 0 bases, with 15 bases between. The CDR3 sequence: CASSPQALGSYEQYF. The CDR3 DNA is TGTGCCAGCAGCCCACAGGCGTTAGGCTCCTACGAGCAGTACTTC.

The sample holds many counts of this clone. The gene calls are TRBV6-1 and TRBJ2-7; 10 bases are a match to TRBD2. The CDR3 consists of 15 residues. Per germline, CDR1 MNHNS and CDR2 SASEGT. Trimming took 2 bases from V and 1 from J; bases not matched to a gene: 2. The CDR3 loop reads CASSELAGESYEQYF. As DNA, the CDR3 is TGTGCCAGCAGTGAACTAGCGGGGGAATCCTACGAGCAGTACTTC.

The chain uses TRBV7-3 and TRBJ1-4, with D possibly being TRBD1 (5 bases). This CDR3 comprises 15 residues. CDR1 and CDR2 (germline): SGHTA, FQGTGA. Trimming shortened V by 0 bases and J by 8 bases, and 13 bases separated the two germline ends. The CDR3 reads CASSLTSGGGEKLFF. DNA for the CDR3: TGTGCCAGCAGCTTAACGTCCGGGGGAGGAGAAAAACTGTTTTTT.

This rearrangement joins TRBV18 to TRBJ1-6; D is possibly TRBD1 (6 bases). The CDR3 runs to 18 residues. Germline CDR1 KGHSH, CDR2 LQKENI. Trimming left V 3 bases short and J 0 bases short, with 15 bases between. The CDR3 DNA reads as TGTGCCAGCTCACCTCAGGGGCCCACTGGCTCCTATAATTCACCCCTCCACTTT. Translation gives CASSPQGPTGSYNSPLHF. The full variable domain, with the rest looked up from reference TRBV18 and TRBJ1-6, is NAGVMQNPRHLVRRRGQEARLRCSPMKGHSHVYWYRQLPEEGLKFMVYLQKENIIDESGMPKERFSAEFPKEGPSILRIQQVVRGDSAAYFCASSPQGPTGSYNSPLHFGNGTRLTVT.

On this clone itself: One end of the junction varies from germline; a read error may be responsible. This CDR3 is CASSFGGGDYVF. CDR3 nucleotides: TGTGCCAGCAGTTTTGGTGGGGGGGACTACGTGTTC. The chain uses TRBV12-3 or TRBV12-4 and TRBJ1-2; perhaps TRBD1 as D (5 bases). The CDR3 loop spans 12 amino acids.

This chain uses TRBV10-1 with TRBJ2-6; TRBD2 might be the D (7 bases). V was pared by 8 bases and J by 2 bases, with 13 bases between. CDR3 length equals 15 residues. The germline gives CDR1 WNHNN, CDR2 SYGVQD (reference sequence). CDR3 nucleotide sequence: TGCGCCAGCGTGGACGGGGGGCCTGGGGCCAACGTCCTGACTTTC. This sequence encodes CASVDGGPGANVLTF.

V is TRBV30 and J is TRBJ2-1, with TRBD2 identical over 7 bases. This CDR3 comprises 14 residues. The germline CDR1 and CDR2 sequences are GTSNPN and SVGIG (reference sequence). Trimming cost V 5 bases and J 3 bases; bases outside gene matches: 7. CDR3 bases: TGTGCCTGGGGGAACTGGGGGGGCTACAATGAGCAGTTCTTC. This translates into CAWGNWGGYNEQFF.

This chain connects TRBV24-1 to TRBJ2-1; D is perhaps TRBD2 (7 bases). CDR3 size: 16 residues. Between the trimmed V and J ends, which lost 2 bases and 12 bases, there was a span of 22 bases. From germline, CDR1 is KGHDR and CDR2 SFDVKD. The CDR3, as DNA: TGTGCCACCAGTGATTGGAACGAAGGGGGGGGTAACGTGCAGTTCTTC. It is translated as CATSDWNEGGGNVQFF.

The CDR3 DNA reads as TGTGCCAGCAGCTTGAGCCTCACAGATACGCAGTATTTT. Translating gives CASSLSLTDTQYF. The V gene is TRBV5-6, the J gene TRBJ2-3; D unresolved. From germline, CDR1 is SGHDT and CDR2 YYEEEE. The V end lost 1 base, the J end lost 2 bases, and 5 bases lay between the germline ends. CDR3 length: 13 amino acids.

The CDR3 protein is CASSPSPSGSYEQYF. CDR3 coding DNA: TGTGCCAGCAGCCCCTCCCCAAGCGGGAGCTACGAGCAGTACTTC. The chain has TRBV11-2 and TRBJ2-7; 8 bases fit TRBD2. V dropped 5 bases and J dropped 3; count of bases not matched to a gene: 9. Looked up from germline, CDR1 is SGHAT and CDR2 is FQNNGV. The CDR3 has 15 residues.

This clone occurred a few times. This chain uses TRBV30 with TRBJ1-2, with 12 bases matching TRBD1. The CDR3 is made up of 13 amino acids. From germline, CDR1 is GTSNPN and CDR2 SVGIG (reference sequence). Germline trimming cut 8 bases from V and 5 bases from J; bases unmatched to any gene: 6. Here the CDR3 DNA reads TGTGCCGGGGACAGGGGGCGTCAATATGGCTACACCTTC. The encoded protein is CAGDRGRQYGYTF.

The chain joins TRBV7-3 to TRBJ2-5; 10 bases map to TRBD1. The junction had 2 bases not matched to a gene; V was cut back by 1 base and J by 3 bases. CDR1 is SGHTA and CDR2 is FQGTGA in the germline V gene. The CDR3 extends over 15 amino acids. The CDR3 region is CASSLIGTGEETQYF. The CDR3 DNA reads TGTGCCAGCAGCTTAATAGGGACAGGGGAAGAGACCCAGTACTTC.

This clone was detected a few times. The gene calls are TRBV30 and TRBJ1-6, with 10 bases lining up with TRBD1. V lost 1 base, J lost 7 bases, and 7 bases stayed unmatched. This CDR3 has 16 residues. Looked up from germline, CDR1 is GTSNPN and CDR2 is SVGIG (reference sequence). Written as DNA, the CDR3 is TGTGCCTGGAGTGCCTTTCCGGGACAGGGGAATTCACCCCTCCACTTT. Translating gives CAWSAFPGQGNSPLHF.

Details on this clone: At the DNA level, this CDR3 is encoded by other sequences in the same sample as well. The chain carries TRBV28 and TRBJ1-2; D gene ambiguous. The germline V gene has CDR1 MDHEN and CDR2 SYDVKM. The CDR3 consists of 12 residues. With 2 bases removed from V and 5 bases from J, the gap between germline ends came to 6 bases. CDR3 sequence reads: CASSLQRYGYTF. As DNA, the CDR3 is TGTGCCAGCAGTTTACAGAGGTATGGCTACACCTTC.

This chain links TRBV7-9 with TRBJ1-5; D is unclear. Germline loops: CDR1 SEHNR, CDR2 FQNEAQ (reference sequence). The CDR3 runs 14 residues. The V end was cut by 5 bases, the J end by 0 bases, with 8 bases between. CDR3 amino acids: CASSPQISNQPQHF. The DNA for the CDR3 is TGTGCCAGCAGCCCTCAGATTAGCAATCAGCCCCAGCATTTT.

The gene calls are TRBV20-1 and TRBJ2-5; a weak D match, TRBD2 (6 bases). The CDR3 covers 14 residues. The V end was cut by 3 bases, the J end by 1 base, with 12 bases between. CDR1 and CDR2 (germline): DFQATT, SNEGSKA (reference sequence). Here the CDR3 DNA reads TGCAGTGCTAGTCCCGGGAGTTCCCAAGAGACCCAGTACTTC. Amino acids: CSASPGSSQETQYF.

The chain is built from TRBV5-1 and TRBJ1-2; no definite D call. This CDR3 region has 14 residues. The V and J ends lost 3 bases and 3 bases respectively, with 12 bases between them. Germline CDR1 SGHRS, CDR2 YFSETQ. CDR3 loop: CASSYSSSDYGYTF. Here the CDR3 DNA reads TGCGCCAGCAGCTACAGCAGTTCCGACTATGGCTACACCTTC.

The V gene is TRBV27, the J gene TRBJ1-1; D gene unclear. This CDR3 spans 14 amino acids. Germline loops: CDR1 MNHEY, CDR2 SMNVEV (reference sequence). V lost 5 bases to trimming and J lost 4 bases, with 14 bases between them. DNA for the CDR3: TGTGCCAGCAGTACTTCCCGGGTAGGCACTGAAGCTTTCTTT. Translated, it gives CASSTSRVGTEAFF.

The chain recombines TRBV10-3 with TRBJ2-7; 13 nucleotides align to TRBD2. V gave up 5 bases and J gave up 6 bases; unmatched junction bases: 7. Germline CDR1 reads ENHRY; CDR2 reads SYGVKD. The CDR3 contains 15 residues. CDR3 in DNA: TGTGCCATCAGTAGTAGCGGACTAGCGGGAGCCGAGCAGTACTTC. This encodes CAISSSGLAGAEQYF.

The genes are TRBV15 and TRBJ2-3; D unclear. Deletions cut 0 bases from V and 5 bases from J, with 12 bases between. CDR3 length: 15 amino acids. Germline assignment: CDR1 LNHNV and CDR2 YYDKDF (reference sequence). Written as DNA, the CDR3 is TGTGCCACCAGCAGAGATCCCGCTAGAGGAGATACGCAGTATTTT. Protein sequence: CATSRDPARGDTQYF.

The chain employs TRBV30 and TRBJ2-3; 12 nucleotides line up with TRBD2. Germline V gene sequence: CDR1 GTSNPN, CDR2 SVGIG (reference sequence). Trimming removed 4 bases from V and 4 bases from J; junction bases left unmatched: 6. The CDR3 runs 15 residues. CDR3 nucleotides: TGTGCCTGGATGCTAGCGGGGGGGTTCCCAGATACGCAGTATTTT. It specifies CAWMLAGGFPDTQYF. Filled out from reference TRBV30 and TRBJ2-3, the complete variable domain reads SQTIHQWPATLVQPVGSPLSLECTVEGTSNPNLYWYRQAAGRGLQLLFYSVGIGQISSEVPQNLSASRPQDRQFILSSKKLLLSDSGFYLCAWMLAGGFPDTQYFGPGTRLTVL.

The J gene is TRBJ1-1, the V gene TRBV27; 7 bases agree with TRBD1. In germline, CDR1 is MNHEY, CDR2 SMNVEV (reference sequence). The CDR3 is made up of 15 amino acids. The V and J ends lost 4 bases and 2 bases, in that order; junction bases with no gene match: 7. This CDR3 reads CASSWGTVPNTEAFF. Written as DNA, the CDR3 is TGTGCCAGCAGTTGGGGGACAGTTCCAAACACTGAAGCTTTCTTT.

V and J are TRBV5-1 and TRBJ2-7, with TRBD1 identical over 8 bases. Germline-derived CDR1 and CDR2 are SGHRS and YFSETQ. J gave up 3 bases and V 0 bases, and 5 bases lay outside the gene matches. This CDR3 region has 15 residues. The CDR3 coding sequence is TGCGCCAGCAGCTTGGGGACAGGGATGTACTACGAGCAGTACTTC. Amino acids: CASSLGTGMYYEQYF.

On this clone: One end of the junction fails to match germline, which may point to a read error. CDR3 nucleotides: TGTGCCTGGAGTTTCTCGCCGGGACTAGCGCACTTC. Protein: CAWSFSPGLAHF. The chain uses TRBV30 and TRBJ2-7; 10 bases agree with TRBD2. Germline V gives CDR1 GTSNPN, CDR2 SVGIG (reference sequence). The CDR3 is 12 amino acids.

The rearrangement joins TRBV19 to TRBJ2-3; tentatively, D is TRBD2 (5 bases). The CDR3 spans 13 residues. Trimming removed 8 bases at V and 2 bases at J, with 11 bases between. Germline-derived CDR1 and CDR2 are LNHDA and SQIVND (reference sequence). The DNA of the CDR3 is TGTGCCAGTCGGGATCAGACCACAGATACGCAGTATTTT. This encodes CASRDQTTDTQYF.

The chain uses TRBV30 and TRBJ1-5, with 7 bases matching TRBD1. Germline CDR1 reads GTSNPN; CDR2 reads SVGIG (reference sequence). This CDR3 is 15 amino acids long. Trimming cost V 4 bases and J 3 bases; bases outside gene matches: 9. The CDR3 protein is CAWTDGQAYNQPQHF. The CDR3 nucleotides are TGTGCCTGGACTGACGGACAGGCCTACAATCAGCCCCAGCATTTT.